This TCR beta chain came from a study of response to subunit inactivated influenza vaccine. Study observations and caveats: Authors suggested seasonal influenza vaccinations each recruit few new T cells.

TCRdb ran MiXCR on the RT-PCR reads and lists one entry per CDR3 protein. The sample includes roughly 630,000 distinct CDR3 sequences, approximately 14% seen only once; the top ten take about 7.4%. Germline CDR1 reads SGHDN; CDR2 reads FVKESK. J gave up 5 bases and V 0 bases, and 6 bases lay outside the gene matches. This CDR3 is 15 amino acids long. As for this clonotype: Its specificity is unknown.

The source of this sequence is a middle-aged man who received an inactivated influenza vaccine. This chain connects TRBV14 to TRBJ2-5; TRBD2 matches 7 bases. Specimen: PBMCs from blood, collected 14 to 15 days before vaccination. This CDR3 is CASSQDGRGRETQYF. CDR3 DNA sequence: TGTGCCAGCAGCCAAGATGGGAGGGGCAGGGAGACCCAGTACTTC.